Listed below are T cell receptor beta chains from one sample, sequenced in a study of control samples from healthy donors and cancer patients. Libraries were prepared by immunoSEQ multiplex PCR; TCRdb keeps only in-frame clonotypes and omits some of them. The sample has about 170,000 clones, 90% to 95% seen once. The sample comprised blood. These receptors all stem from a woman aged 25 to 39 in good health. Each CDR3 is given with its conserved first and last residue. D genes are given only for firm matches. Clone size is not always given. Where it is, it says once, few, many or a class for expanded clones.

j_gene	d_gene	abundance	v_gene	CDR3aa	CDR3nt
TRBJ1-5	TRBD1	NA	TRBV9	CASSTQGGDQPQHF	TGTGCCAGCAGCACTCAGGGGGGGGATCAGCCCCAGCATTTT
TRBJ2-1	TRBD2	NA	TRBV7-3	CASSFSGGKYNEQFF	TGTGCCAGCAGCTTTAGCGGGGGGAAATACAATGAGCAGTTCTTC
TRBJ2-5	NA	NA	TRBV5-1	CASSLVASQETQYF	TGCGCCAGCAGCTTGGTAGCGTCTCAAGAGACCCAGTACTTC
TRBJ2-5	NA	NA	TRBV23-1	CASSQGWTQYF	TGCGCCAGCAGTCAGGGTTGGACCCAGTACTTC
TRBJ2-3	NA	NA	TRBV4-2	CASSSRQGRDTDTQYF	TGTGCCAGCAGCTCCCGACAGGGGAGGGACACAGATACGCAGTATTTT
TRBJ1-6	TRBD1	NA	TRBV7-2	CASSLRTGGSPLHF	TGTGCCAGCAGCTTAAGGACAGGAGGATCACCCCTCCACTTT
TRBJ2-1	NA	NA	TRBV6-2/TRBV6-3	CASSSDSYNEQFF	TGTGCCAGCAGTTCGGACTCCTACAATGAGCAGTTCTTC
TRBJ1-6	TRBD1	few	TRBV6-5	CASSPDREYSPLHF	TGTGCCAGCAGCCCGGACAGGGAGTATTCACCCCTCCACTTT
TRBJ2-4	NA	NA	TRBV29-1	CSVEDPVAKNIQYF	TGCAGCGTTGAAGACCCCGTAGCCAAAAACATTCAGTACTTC
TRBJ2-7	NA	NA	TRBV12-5	CASGLGGGYEQYF	TGTGCTAGTGGTTTGGGGGGCGGATACGAGCAGTACTTC
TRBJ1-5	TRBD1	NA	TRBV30	CAWRPTHTGGQPQHF	TGTGCCTGGAGGCCAACCCATACAGGGGGTCAGCCCCAGCATTTT
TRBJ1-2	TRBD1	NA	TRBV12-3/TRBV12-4	CASSLGGQGGYTF	TGTGCCAGCAGTTTAGGGGGACAGGGTGGCTACACCTTC
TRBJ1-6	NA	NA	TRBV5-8	CASSLDLGRNSPLHF	TGTGCCAGCAGCTTGGATCTGGGGCGGAATTCACCCCTCCACTTT